One sample yielded the 10 T cell receptor beta chains listed below, sequenced in a study of blood T cell repertoires in COVID-19. The assay was immunoSEQ multiplex PCR, and TCRdb's table has in-frame clones only and misses some. Among 250,000 to 300,000 clones listed, 88% were seen once. The sequencing input was peripheral blood. Receptors were obtained from a woman in her thirties with COVID-19, enrolled during active disease.

The rearrangement uses TRBV10-3 and TRBJ2-7, with D possibly matching TRBD1 (5 bases). CDR3 size: 12 residues. The V gene's germline CDR1 is ENHRY and CDR2 SYGVKD. V lost 5 bases and J 4 bases, leaving 9 bases between the germline ends. CDR3 loop: CAISRGRYEQYF. The CDR3, as DNA: TGTGCCATCAGTAGGGGTCGGTACGAGCAGTACTTC.

There are a few counts of this clone. The chain carries TRBV6-2 or TRBV6-3 and TRBJ2-1, with D uncertain. Per germline, CDR1 MNHEY and CDR2 SVGEGT. V was pared by 0 bases and J by 6 bases, with 9 bases between. The CDR3 is 14 amino acids. The CDR3 DNA is TGTGCCAGCAGTTACTCGATTAGCATCAATGAGCAGTTCTTC. It encodes CASSYSISINEQFF.

The chain has TRBV5-1 and TRBJ2-2; D may be TRBD1 (5 bases). CDR3 size: 15 residues. The germline V gene has CDR1 SGHRS and CDR2 YFSETQ. The V gene lost 2 bases and the J gene lost 3 bases, with 11 bases spanning the gap. The CDR3 DNA reads as TGCGCCAGCAGCTTAGGGGTCGATTACACCGGGGAGCTGTTTTTT. It specifies CASSLGVDYTGELFF.

The rearrangement joins TRBV27 to TRBJ2-7, with 10 bases that match TRBD1. After removal of 3 bases from V and 1 base from J, the junction contained 15 bases not matched to a gene. CDR3 length: 19 residues. Germline V gene sequence: CDR1 MNHEY, CDR2 SMNVEV (reference sequence). CDR3 sequence (DNA): TGTGCCAGCAGTTTTCGCCAGGGACTCCGGGACAGGGGATCCTACGAGCAGTACTTC. Translation gives CASSFRQGLRDRGSYEQYF.

The V call is TRBV7-2, the J call TRBJ2-3; tentative D call: TRBD2 (6 bases). CDR1 and CDR2 (germline): SGHTA, FQGNSA. CDR3 size: 16 residues. The ends were cut back, 5 bases at V and 6 bases at J, with 21 bases in the middle. The CDR3 DNA reads TGTGCCAGCAGCGGGAGGCCCACGGGGAGCAGGGATACGCAGTATTTT. This translates into CASSGRPTGSRDTQYF.

The V call is TRBV6-5, the J call TRBJ2-7; 8 nucleotides line up with TRBD1. J was trimmed by 3 bases and V by 0 bases; bases with no gene match: 4. This CDR3 spans 15 amino acids. The germline CDR1 and CDR2 sequences are MNHEY and SVGAGI. This chain's CDR3 is CASSYSFRGLYEQYF. The CDR3 nucleotides are TGTGCCAGCAGTTACTCTTTCAGGGGGCTCTACGAGCAGTACTTC.

The chain joins TRBV28 to TRBJ2-5; D may be TRBD2 (5 bases). The germline gives CDR1 MDHEN, CDR2 SYDVKM. V was cut by 11 bases and J by 5 bases, with 9 bases left in between. The CDR3 contains 10 residues. The chain's CDR3 is CACAGETQYF. Written as DNA, the CDR3 is TGTGCCTGTGCGGGTGAGACCCAGTACTTC.

This sequence joins TRBV7-9 and TRBJ2-1; 12 bases fit TRBD2. Trimming cost V 5 bases and J 3 bases; bases outside gene matches: 2. Per germline, CDR1 SEHNR and CDR2 FQNEAQ (reference sequence). The CDR3 consists of 15 residues. For the CDR3, the DNA is TGTGCCAGCAGCCCGACTAGCGGGGGCTACAATGAGCAGTTCTTC. This encodes CASSPTSGGYNEQFF.

V gene TRBV4-3 combines with J gene TRBJ1-5; D not certain. CDR1 and CDR2 from the germline V gene are LGHNA and YSLEER. The CDR3 runs to 18 residues. V was trimmed by 0 bases and J by 0 bases, leaving 15 bases between them. The CDR3 spells CASSQDPAAVYSNQPQHF. The CDR3 DNA sequence: TGCGCCAGCAGCCAAGATCCCGCGGCAGTTTATAGCAATCAGCCCCAGCATTTT.

The rearrangement links TRBV6-5 to TRBJ1-2; TRBD1 matches 7 bases. The V gene's germline CDR1 is MNHEY and CDR2 SVGAGI. CDR3 length equals 15 residues. V gave up 5 bases and J gave up 4 bases; unmatched junction bases: 10. The CDR3 DNA reads TGTGCCAGCAGTCCGGACAGGTCGCCAATCTATGGCTACACCTTC. The encoded protein is CASSPDRSPIYGYTF.